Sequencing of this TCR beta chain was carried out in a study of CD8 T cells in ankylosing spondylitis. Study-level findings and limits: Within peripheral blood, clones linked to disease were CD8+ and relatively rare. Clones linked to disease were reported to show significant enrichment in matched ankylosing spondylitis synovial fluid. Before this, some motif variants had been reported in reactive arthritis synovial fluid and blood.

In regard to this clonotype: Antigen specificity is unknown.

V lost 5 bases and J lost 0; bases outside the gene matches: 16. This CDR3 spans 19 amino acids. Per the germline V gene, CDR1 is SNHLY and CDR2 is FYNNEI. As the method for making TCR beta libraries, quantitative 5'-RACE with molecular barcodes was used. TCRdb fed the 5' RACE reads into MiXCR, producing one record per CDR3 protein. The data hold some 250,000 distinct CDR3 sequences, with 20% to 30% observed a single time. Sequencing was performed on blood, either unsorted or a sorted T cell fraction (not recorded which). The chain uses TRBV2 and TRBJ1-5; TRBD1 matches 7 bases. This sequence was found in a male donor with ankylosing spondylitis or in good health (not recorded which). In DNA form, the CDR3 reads TGTGCCAGCAGTTACAGGACAGGACTTGGGACTTATAGCAATCAGCCCCAGCATTTT. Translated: CASSYRTGLGTYSNQPQHF.